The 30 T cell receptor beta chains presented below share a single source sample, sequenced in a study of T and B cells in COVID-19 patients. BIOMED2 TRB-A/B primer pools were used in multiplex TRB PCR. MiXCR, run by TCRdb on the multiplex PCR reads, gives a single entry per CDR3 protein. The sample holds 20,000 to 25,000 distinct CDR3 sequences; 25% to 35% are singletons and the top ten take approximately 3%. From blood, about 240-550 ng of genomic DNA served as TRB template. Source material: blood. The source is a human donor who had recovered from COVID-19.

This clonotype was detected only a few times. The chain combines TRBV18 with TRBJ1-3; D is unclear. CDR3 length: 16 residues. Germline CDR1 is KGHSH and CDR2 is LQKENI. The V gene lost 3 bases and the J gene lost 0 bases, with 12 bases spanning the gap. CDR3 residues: CASSPLDPGSGNTIYF. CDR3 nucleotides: TGTGCCAGCTCACCCCTAGACCCTGGCTCTGGAAACACCATATATTTT.

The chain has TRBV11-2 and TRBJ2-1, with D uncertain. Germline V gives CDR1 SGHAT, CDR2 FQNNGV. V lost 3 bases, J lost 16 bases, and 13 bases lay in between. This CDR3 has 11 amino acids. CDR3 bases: TGTGCCAGCAGCTTGGGTATCCTGAGCTTCTTC. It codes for CASSLGILSFF.

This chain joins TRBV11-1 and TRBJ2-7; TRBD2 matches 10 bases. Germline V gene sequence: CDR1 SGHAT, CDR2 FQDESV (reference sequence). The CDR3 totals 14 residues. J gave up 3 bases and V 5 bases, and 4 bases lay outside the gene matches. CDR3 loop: CASSGTSGDYEQYF. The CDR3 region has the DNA TGTGCCAGCAGCGGCACTAGCGGGGACTACGAGCAGTACTTC.

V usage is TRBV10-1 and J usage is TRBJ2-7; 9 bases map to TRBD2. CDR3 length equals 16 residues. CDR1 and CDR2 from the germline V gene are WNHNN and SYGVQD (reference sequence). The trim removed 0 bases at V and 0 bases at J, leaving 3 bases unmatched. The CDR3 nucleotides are TGCGCCAGCAGTGAGTCGCATAGCGGGAGCTCCTACGAGCAGTACTTC. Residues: CASSESHSGSSYEQYF.

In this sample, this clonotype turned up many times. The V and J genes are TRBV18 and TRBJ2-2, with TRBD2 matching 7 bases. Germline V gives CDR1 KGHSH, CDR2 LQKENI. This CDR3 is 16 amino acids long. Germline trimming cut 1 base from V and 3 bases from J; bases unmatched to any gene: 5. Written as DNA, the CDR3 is TGTGCCAGCTCACCACGGGAGGGACGGGACACCGGGGAGCTGTTTTTT. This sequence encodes CASSPREGRDTGELFF.

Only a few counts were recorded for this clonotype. CDR3: CSASWGSDTQYF. CDR3 sequence (DNA): TGCAGTGCTAGTTGGGGGTCAGATACGCAGTATTTT. The chain is built from TRBV20-1 and TRBJ2-3; perhaps D is TRBD1 or TRBD2 (5 bases each). This CDR3 has 12 amino acids. The V end lost 3 bases, the J end lost 4 bases, and 8 bases lay between the germline ends. Germline values: CDR1 DFQATT, CDR2 SNEGSKA (reference sequence).

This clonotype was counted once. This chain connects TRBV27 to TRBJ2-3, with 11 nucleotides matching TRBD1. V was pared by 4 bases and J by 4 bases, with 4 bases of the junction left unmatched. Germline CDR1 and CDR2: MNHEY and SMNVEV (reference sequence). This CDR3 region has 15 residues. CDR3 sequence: CASSSGQGAADTQYF. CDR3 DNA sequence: TGTGCCAGCAGTTCCGGACAGGGGGCGGCAGATACGCAGTATTTT.

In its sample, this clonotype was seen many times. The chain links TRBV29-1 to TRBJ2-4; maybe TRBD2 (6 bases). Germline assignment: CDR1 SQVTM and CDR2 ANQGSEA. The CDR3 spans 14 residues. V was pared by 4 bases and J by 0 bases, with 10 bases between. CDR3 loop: CSVVDSGAKNIQYF. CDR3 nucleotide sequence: TGCAGCGTTGTAGATAGCGGAGCCAAAAACATTCAGTACTTC. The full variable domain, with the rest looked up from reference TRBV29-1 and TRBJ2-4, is SAVISQKPSRDICQRGTSLTIQCQVDSQVTMMFWYRQQPGQSLTLIATANQGSEATYESGFVIDKFPISRPNLTFSTLTVSNMSPEDSSIYLCSVVDSGAKNIQYFGAGTRLSVL.

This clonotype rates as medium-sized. The CDR3 bases are TGTGCCAGTAGTACTCCTAGCGGGAGGGATTCAGATACGCAGTATTTT. It is translated as CASSTPSGRDSDTQYF. The chain is built from TRBV19 and TRBJ2-3; 12 nucleotides line up with TRBD2. V was pared by 4 bases and J by 4 bases, with 6 bases of the junction left unmatched. CDR3 length: 16 residues. CDR1 is LNHDA and CDR2 is SQIVND in the germline V gene (reference sequence).

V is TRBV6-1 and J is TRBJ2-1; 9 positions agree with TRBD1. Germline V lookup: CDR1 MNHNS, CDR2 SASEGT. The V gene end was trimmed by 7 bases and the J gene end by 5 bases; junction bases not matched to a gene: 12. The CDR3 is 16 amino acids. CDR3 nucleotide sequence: TGTGCCAGCACCAGATTTACAGGGGGCGCCCACAATGAGCAGTTCTTC. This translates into CASTRFTGGAHNEQFF.

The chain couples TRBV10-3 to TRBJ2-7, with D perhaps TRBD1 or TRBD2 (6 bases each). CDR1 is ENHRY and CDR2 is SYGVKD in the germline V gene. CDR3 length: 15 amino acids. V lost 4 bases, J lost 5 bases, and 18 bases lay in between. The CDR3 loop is CAISVPGGKRNEQYF. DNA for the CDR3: TGTGCCATCAGTGTCCCCGGGGGCAAAAGGAACGAGCAGTACTTC.

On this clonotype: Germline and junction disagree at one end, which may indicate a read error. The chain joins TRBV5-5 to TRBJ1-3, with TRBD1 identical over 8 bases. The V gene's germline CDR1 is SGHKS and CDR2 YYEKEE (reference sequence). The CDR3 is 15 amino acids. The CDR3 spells CASSSTGGSGNTIYF. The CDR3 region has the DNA TGCGCCAGCAGCTCCACAGGGGGCTCTGGAAACACCATATATTTT.

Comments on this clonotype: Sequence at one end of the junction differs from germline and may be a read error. CDR3 nucleotide sequence: TGTGCCATCAGCTTGGGGACGCCTCCTAACTATGGCTACACCTTC. Translating it yields CAISLGTPPNYGYTF. The V call is TRBV5-4, the J call TRBJ1-2, with D possibly being TRBD1 (5 bases). In germline, CDR1 is SGHNT, CDR2 YYREEE (reference sequence). The CDR3 totals 15 residues.

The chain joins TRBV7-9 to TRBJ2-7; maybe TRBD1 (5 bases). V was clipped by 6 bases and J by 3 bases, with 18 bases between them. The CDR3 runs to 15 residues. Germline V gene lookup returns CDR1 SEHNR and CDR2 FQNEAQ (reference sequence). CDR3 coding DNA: TGTGCCAGCAGGCCCCTAGGAGTAGGGGACTACGAGCAGTACTTC. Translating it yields CASRPLGVGDYEQYF. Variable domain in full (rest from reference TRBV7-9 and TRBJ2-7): DTGVSQNPRHKITKRGQNVTFRCDPISEHNRLYWYRQTLGQGPEFLTYFQNEAQLEKSRLLSDRFSAERPKGSFSTLEIQRTEQGDSAMYLCASRPLGVGDYEQYFGPGTRLTVT.

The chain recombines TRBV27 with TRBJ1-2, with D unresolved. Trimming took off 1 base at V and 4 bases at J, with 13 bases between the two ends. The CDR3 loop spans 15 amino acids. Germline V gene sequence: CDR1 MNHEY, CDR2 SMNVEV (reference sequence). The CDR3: CASSLLAGVSYGYTF. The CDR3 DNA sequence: TGTGCCAGCAGTTTATTGGCAGGAGTTAGCTATGGCTACACCTTC.

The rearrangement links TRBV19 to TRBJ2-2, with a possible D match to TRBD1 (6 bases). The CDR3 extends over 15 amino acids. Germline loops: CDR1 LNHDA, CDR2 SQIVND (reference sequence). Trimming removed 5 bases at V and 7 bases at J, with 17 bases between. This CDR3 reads CASSRSWEGGGELFF. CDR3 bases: TGTGCCAGTAGTCGGAGTTGGGAAGGGGGCGGGGAGCTGTTTTTT. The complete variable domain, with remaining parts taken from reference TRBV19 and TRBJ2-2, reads DGGITQSPKYLFRKEGQNVTLSCEQNLNHDAMYWYRQDPGQGLRLIYYSQIVNDFQKGDIAEGYSVSREKKESFPLTVTSAQKNPTAFYLCASSRSWEGGGELFFGEGSRLTVL.

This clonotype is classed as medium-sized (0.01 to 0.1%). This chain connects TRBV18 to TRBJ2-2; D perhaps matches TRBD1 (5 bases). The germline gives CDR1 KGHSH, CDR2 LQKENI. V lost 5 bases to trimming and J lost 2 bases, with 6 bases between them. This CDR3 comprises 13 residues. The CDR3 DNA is TGTGCCAGCTCAGACAGAAACACCGGGGAGCTGTTTTTT. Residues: CASSDRNTGELFF.

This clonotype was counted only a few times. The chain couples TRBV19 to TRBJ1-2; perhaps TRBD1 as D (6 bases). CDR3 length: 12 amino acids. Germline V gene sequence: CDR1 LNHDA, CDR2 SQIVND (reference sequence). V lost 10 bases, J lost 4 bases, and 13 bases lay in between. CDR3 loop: CAIRQELYGYTF. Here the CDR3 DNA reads TGTGCCATTAGACAGGAACTCTATGGCTACACCTTC.

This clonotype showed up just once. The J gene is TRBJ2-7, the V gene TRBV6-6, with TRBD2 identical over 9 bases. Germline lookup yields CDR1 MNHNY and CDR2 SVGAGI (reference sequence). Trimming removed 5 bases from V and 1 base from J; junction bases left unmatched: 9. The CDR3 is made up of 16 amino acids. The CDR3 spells CASSRGGGPLSYEQYF. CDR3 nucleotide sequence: TGTGCCAGCAGTCGCGGGGGGGGACCCCTATCCTACGAGCAGTACTTC.

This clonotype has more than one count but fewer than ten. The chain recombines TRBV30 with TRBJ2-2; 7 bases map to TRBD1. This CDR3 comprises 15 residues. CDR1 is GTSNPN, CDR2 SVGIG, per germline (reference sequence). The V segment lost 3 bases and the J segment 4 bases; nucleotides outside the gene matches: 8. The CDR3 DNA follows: TGTGCCTGGAGCCCGGGAAGGGGGCGCACCGGGGAGCTGTTTTTT. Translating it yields CAWSPGRGRTGELFF.

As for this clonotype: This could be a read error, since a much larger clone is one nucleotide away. CDR3 nucleotide sequence: TGTGCCAGCAATACGGGACTAGCGGGAGCCGCCTCTGAGCAGTACTTC. It translates to CASNTGLAGAASEQYF. The rearrangement joins TRBV12-3 or TRBV12-4 to TRBJ2-7; 14 nucleotides agree with TRBD2. With 7 bases clipped from V and 7 bases from J, the junction kept 12 bases outside the gene matches. This CDR3 is built from 16 residues.

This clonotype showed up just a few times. CDR3 amino acids: CASCRQGGRYEQYF. In DNA, the CDR3 is TGTGCCAGCTGTCGACAGGGGGGAAGGTACGAGCAGTACTTC. V is TRBV6-5 and J is TRBJ2-7, with 9 positions matching TRBD1. Germline lookup yields CDR1 MNHEY and CDR2 SVGAGI. The CDR3 length is 14 residues. Unmatched junction bases numbered 9, after V lost 8 bases and J lost 4 bases.

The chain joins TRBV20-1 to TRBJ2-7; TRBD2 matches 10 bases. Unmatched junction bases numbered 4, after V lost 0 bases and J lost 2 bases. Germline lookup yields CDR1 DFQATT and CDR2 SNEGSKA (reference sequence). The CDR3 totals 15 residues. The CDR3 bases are TGCAGTGCTAGAGACACTAGCGGGATCCCCTACGAGCAGTACTTC. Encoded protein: CSARDTSGIPYEQYF.

CDR3 amino acids: CAWSMTVGANYGYTF. The CDR3 DNA sequence: TGTGCCTGGAGTATGACAGTGGGTGCTAACTATGGCTACACCTTC. V gene TRBV30 combines with J gene TRBJ1-2; tentative D call: TRBD1 (5 bases). The V gene lost 2 bases and the J gene lost 0 bases, with 13 bases spanning the gap. Germline-derived CDR1 and CDR2 are GTSNPN and SVGIG (reference sequence). This CDR3 region has 15 residues.

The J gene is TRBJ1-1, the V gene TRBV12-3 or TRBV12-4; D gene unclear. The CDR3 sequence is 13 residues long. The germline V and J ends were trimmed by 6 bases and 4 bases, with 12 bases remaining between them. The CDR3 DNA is TGTGCCAGCAGAGTAGTGGGGAGCACTGAAGCTTTCTTT. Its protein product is CASRVVGSTEAFF.

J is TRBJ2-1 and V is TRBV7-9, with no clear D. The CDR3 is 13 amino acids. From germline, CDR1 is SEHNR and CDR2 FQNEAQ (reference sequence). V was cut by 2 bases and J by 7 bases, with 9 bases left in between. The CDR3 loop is CASSLQTENEQFF. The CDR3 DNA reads TGTGCCAGCAGCTTACAGACTGAAAATGAGCAGTTCTTC.

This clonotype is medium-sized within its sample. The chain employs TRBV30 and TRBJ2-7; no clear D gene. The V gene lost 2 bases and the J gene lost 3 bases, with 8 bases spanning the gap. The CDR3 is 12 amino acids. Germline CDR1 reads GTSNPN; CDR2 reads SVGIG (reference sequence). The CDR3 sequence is CAWSTGGYEQYF. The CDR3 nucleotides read TGTGCCTGGAGTACGGGCGGCTACGAGCAGTACTTC.

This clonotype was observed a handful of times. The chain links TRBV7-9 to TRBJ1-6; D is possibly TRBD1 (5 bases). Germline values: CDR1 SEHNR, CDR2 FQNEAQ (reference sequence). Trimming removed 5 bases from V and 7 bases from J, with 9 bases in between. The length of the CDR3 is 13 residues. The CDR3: CASSRDPNSPLHF. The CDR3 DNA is TGTGCCAGCAGCCGGGACCCCAATTCACCCCTCCACTTT.

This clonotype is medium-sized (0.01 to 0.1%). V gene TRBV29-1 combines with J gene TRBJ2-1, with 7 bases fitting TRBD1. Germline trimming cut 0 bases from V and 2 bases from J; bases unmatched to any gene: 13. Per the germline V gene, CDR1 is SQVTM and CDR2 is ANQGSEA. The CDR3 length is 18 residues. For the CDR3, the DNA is TGCAGCGTTGAAGATCTAACAGGGAGACAGGGAACCTACAATGAGCAGTTCTTC. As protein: CSVEDLTGRQGTYNEQFF.

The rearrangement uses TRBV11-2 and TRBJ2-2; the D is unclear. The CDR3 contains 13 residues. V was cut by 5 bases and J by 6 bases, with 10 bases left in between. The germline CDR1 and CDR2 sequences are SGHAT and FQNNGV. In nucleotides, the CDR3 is TGTGCCAGCAGCGCACAAGAGGCCGGGGAGCTGTTTTTT. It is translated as CASSAQEAGELFF. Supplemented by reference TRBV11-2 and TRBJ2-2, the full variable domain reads EAGVAQSPRYKIIEKRQSVAFWCNPISGHATLYWYQQILGQGPKLLIQFQNNGVVDDSQLPKDRFSAERLKGVDSTLKIQPAKLEDSAVYLCASSAQEAGELFFGEGSRLTVL.